The 16 T cell receptor beta chains presented below share a single source sample, sequenced in a study of CD8+ T cells in alopecia areata. RNA extraction and reverse transcription yielded cDNA as sequencing template. The table came from immunoSEQ multiplex PCR; TCRdb's copy has only in-frame clones and leaves some out. Of about 64,000 clones detected, roughly 46% appear once; the ten largest clones hold about a fifth. This sample's treatment: oral pan-JAK inhibitor, 5-10 mg twice daily. This specimen consisted of CD8+ T cells sorted from blood, obtained between weeks 36 and 40, from a patient treated with tofacitinib. Every receptor here comes from a human donor with alopecia areata.

The CDR3 DNA is TGTGCCAGCCGGCCGGGGGCCTATGAGCAGTTCTTC. It translates to CASRPGAYEQFF. This rearrangement joins TRBV11-2 to TRBJ2-1, with D perhaps assigned TRBD1 or TRBD2 (6 bases each). Germline CDR1 SGHAT, CDR2 FQNNGV. There are 12 residues in the CDR3. Trimming left V 8 bases short and J 8 bases short, with 13 bases between.

This clone has only a few counts. The chain joins TRBV2 to TRBJ2-2; 10 nucleotides line up with TRBD1. Germline V gene data show CDR1 as SNHLY and CDR2 as FYNNEI. Trimming took 5 bases from V and 7 from J; bases not matched to a gene: 13. The CDR3 spans 17 residues. The DNA for the CDR3 is TGTGCCAGCAGTACCCCTACCGACAGGGGGCATGTCGGGGAGCTGTTTTTT. Its protein product is CASSTPTDRGHVGELFF. The full variable domain, completed using reference TRBV2 and TRBJ2-2, is EPEVTQTPSHQVTQMGQEVILRCVPISNHLYFYWYRQILGQKVEFLVSFYNNEISEKSEIFDDQFSVERPDGSNFTLKIRSTKLEDSAMYFCASSTPTDRGHVGELFFGEGSRLTVL.

The gene calls are TRBV11-2 and TRBJ2-5; D remains ambiguous. The CDR3 is made up of 11 amino acids. Between the trimmed V and J ends, which lost 6 bases and 7 bases, there was a span of 9 bases. From germline, CDR1 is SGHAT and CDR2 FQNNGV. Written as DNA, the CDR3 is TGTGCCAGCAGTCAAAGGAGGACCCAGTACTTC. It yields the protein CASSQRRTQYF.

J is TRBJ1-2 and V is TRBV10-3, with D unclear. Germline CDR1 and CDR2: ENHRY and SYGVKD. V lost 0 bases and J 1 base, leaving 15 bases between the germline ends. The CDR3 runs to 17 residues. CDR3 sequence: CAISESPMGSYNYGYTF. The DNA of the CDR3 is TGTGCCATCAGTGAGTCCCCGATGGGGTCCTATAACTATGGCTACACCTTC.

This chain connects TRBV7-2 to TRBJ2-1, with 7 bases identical to TRBD2. The junction had 6 bases not matched to a gene; V was cut back by 11 bases and J by 5 bases. This CDR3 has 12 amino acids. Germline CDR1 SGHTA, CDR2 FQGNSA. This chain's CDR3 is CAERLADNEQFF. CDR3 nucleotide sequence: TGTGCCGAGCGGCTAGCGGACAATGAGCAGTTCTTC.

This sequence joins TRBV9 and TRBJ2-2; D gene unclear. The CDR3 is made up of 15 amino acids. In germline, CDR1 is SGDLS, CDR2 YYNGEE. V lost 2 bases to trimming and J lost 0 bases, with 8 bases between them. The CDR3 nucleotides read TGTGCCAGCAGCGTGGGCGTATCGAACACCGGGGAGCTGTTTTTT. As protein: CASSVGVSNTGELFF.

Turning to this clone: The same CDR3 also results from other DNA sequences found in this sample. This chain links TRBV29-1 with TRBJ2-2; D is unclear. The CDR3 totals 10 residues. CDR1 and CDR2 (germline): SQVTM, ANQGSEA. V was pared by 6 bases and J by 6 bases, with 5 bases between. CDR3 DNA sequence: TGCAGCGTCTTATCCGGGGAGCTGTTTTTT. Translated, it gives CSVLSGELFF.

This clone was counted a few times. The chain recombines TRBV7-2 with TRBJ2-3, with D unclear. Trimming took 3 bases from V and 0 from J, leaving 13 bases between them. This CDR3 contains 16 residues. Per the germline V gene, CDR1 is SGHTA and CDR2 is FQGNSA. The CDR3 loop is CASSLVVFDSTDTQYF. In DNA, the CDR3 is TGTGCCAGCAGCTTGGTTGTTTTCGACAGCACAGATACGCAGTATTTT.

Only a few counts were recorded for this clone. J is TRBJ2-7 and V is TRBV11-3; 11 positions agree with TRBD1. Germline CDR1 SGHNT, CDR2 YENEEA. J was trimmed by 9 bases and V by 5 bases; bases with no gene match: 18. The CDR3 runs 17 residues. CDR3 DNA: TGTGCCAGCAGCCAAGTAGCCCTCGGGACAGGGGGTTTGGGGCAGTACTTC. Translating gives CASSQVALGTGGLGQYF.

This clone was counted only a few times. This rearrangement joins TRBV29-1 to TRBJ1-2; a weak D match, TRBD1 (5 bases). V lost 2 bases to trimming and J lost 4 bases, with 8 bases between them. The CDR3 is 12 residues long. The germline V gene has CDR1 SQVTM and CDR2 ANQGSEA. The CDR3 coding sequence is TGCAGCGTTGAACTGGGGGTCTATGGCTACACCTTC. It codes for CSVELGVYGYTF.

The chain joins TRBV15 to TRBJ2-7; the match to TRBD1 covers 8 bases. This CDR3 contains 14 residues. V was clipped by 0 bases and J by 5 bases; unmatched bases: 3. Germline assignment: CDR1 LNHNV and CDR2 YYDKDF (reference sequence). CDR3 bases: TGTGCCACCAGCAGAGAGGACAGGGACCACGAGCAGTACTTC. Amino acid sequence: CATSREDRDHEQYF. The full variable domain, its missing parts supplied by reference TRBV15 and TRBJ2-7, is DAMVIQNPRYQVTQFGKPVTLSCSQTLNHNVMYWYQQKSSQAPKLLFHYYDKDFNNEADTPDNFQSRRPNTSFCFLDIRSPGLGDTAMYLCATSREDRDHEQYFGPGTRLTVT.

Concerning this clone itself: The junction departs from germline at one end; a sequencing error may be responsible. This chain connects TRBV29-1 to TRBJ2-7; 7 bases line up with TRBD1. This CDR3 is built from 11 residues. Per germline, CDR1 SQVTM and CDR2 ANQGSEA. CDR3 amino acids: CSVFWGTELSF. The CDR3 coding sequence is TGCAGCGTTTTCTGGGGGACAGAGCTCTCCTTC.

The genes are TRBV7-9 and TRBJ2-7; tentative D call: TRBD2 (5 bases). The CDR3 runs 15 residues. The V gene's germline CDR1 is SEHNR and CDR2 FQNEAQ (reference sequence). V was pared by 1 base and J by 4 bases, with 14 bases between. The CDR3 here is CASSLERARIYEQYF. In nucleotides, the CDR3 is TGTGCCAGCAGCTTAGAGAGGGCCCGAATTTACGAGCAGTACTTC.

The rearrangement joins TRBV7-9 to TRBJ1-2; 9 bases are a match to TRBD1. The CDR3 runs 15 residues. The V and J ends lost 5 bases and 6 bases, in that order; junction bases with no gene match: 10. CDR1 and CDR2 from the germline V gene are SEHNR and FQNEAQ (reference sequence). In nucleotides, the CDR3 is TGTGCCAGCAGCGGAGGGGGACAGGGCGGCCATGGCTACACCTTC. Protein product: CASSGGGQGGHGYTF.

This chain links TRBV7-8 with TRBJ2-5; 9 positions match TRBD2. The CDR3 spans 16 residues. Germline trimming cut 4 bases from V and 5 bases from J; bases unmatched to any gene: 11. CDR1 SGHVS and CDR2 FQNEAQ come from the germline V gene. The CDR3 DNA sequence: TGTGCCAGCAGCTACCAGCGGGAGGAGGGTAGGGAGACCCAGTACTTC. It is translated as CASSYQREEGRETQYF.

This clone has a handful of counts. V and J are TRBV11-2 and TRBJ1-1; D is possibly TRBD1 (5 bases). Germline V gene lookup returns CDR1 SGHAT and CDR2 FQNNGV. This CDR3 is 15 amino acids long. V lost 5 bases, J lost 0 bases, and 13 bases lay in between. The CDR3 loop is CASSQPGPMNTEAFF. As DNA, the CDR3 is TGTGCCAGCAGCCAGCCGGGACCTATGAACACTGAAGCTTTCTTT.